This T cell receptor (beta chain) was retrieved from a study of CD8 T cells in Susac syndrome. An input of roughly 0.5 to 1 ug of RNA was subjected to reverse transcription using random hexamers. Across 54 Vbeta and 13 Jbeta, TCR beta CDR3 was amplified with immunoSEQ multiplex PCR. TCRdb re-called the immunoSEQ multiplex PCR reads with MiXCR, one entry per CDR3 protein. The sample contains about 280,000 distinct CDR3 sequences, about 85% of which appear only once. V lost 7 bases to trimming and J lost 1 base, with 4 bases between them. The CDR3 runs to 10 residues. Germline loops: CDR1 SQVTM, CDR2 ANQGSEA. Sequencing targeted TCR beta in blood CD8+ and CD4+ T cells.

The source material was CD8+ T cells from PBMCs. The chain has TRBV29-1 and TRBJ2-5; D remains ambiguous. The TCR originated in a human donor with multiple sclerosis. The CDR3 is CSASQETQYF. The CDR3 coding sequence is TGCAGCGCATCCCAAGAGACCCAGTACTTC.